The T cell receptor beta chain under discussion was sequenced for a study of shared clonotypes between healthy human individuals. About the research overall: CD4 naive cells filled three plates per donor, CD4 memory three, CD8 naive two and CD8 memory one.

Researchers partitioned CD4+ cells into CD45RA+ naive and CD45RA-negative memory subsets. TCRdb keeps only in-frame clones here, not all; method: immunoSEQ multiplex PCR. Altogether roughly 1,000,000 clones are present, 78% being singletons, with the ten largest covering roughly 0.61%. With 0 bases removed from V and 1 base from J, the gap between germline ends came to 19 bases. Germline V gene lookup returns CDR1 LGHNA and CDR2 YSLEER. The CDR3 runs to 19 residues. Sequencing was carried out using memory CD4+ T cells from PBMCs. Subset specified: CD45RA-negative fraction. The chain combines TRBV4-3 with TRBJ2-4; perhaps D is TRBD1 or TRBD2 (6 bases each). The sequence derives from a man between 18 and 35 years old in good health. Some clones in this sample may be carry-over from other donors' samples. For the CDR3, the DNA is TGCGCCAGCAGCCAAGATTGGATGGTGGGGGGCTCGGCCAAAAACATTCAGTACTTC. Protein product: CASSQDWMVGGSAKNIQYF.